The 32 T cell receptor beta chains given below trace back to one sample, sequenced in a study of tumor and adjacent non-tumor tissue in lung cancer. The template was RNA from unsorted bulk tissue. The library came from three nested PCR rounds adapted from ARM-PCR protocols. One entry per CDR3 protein results from TCRdb running MiXCR on the multiplex PCR reads. The sample lists under 250,000 distinct CDR3 sequences; roughly 70% were seen once. Input material: lung tumor tissue. The source is a man in his sixties with non-small cell lung cancer.

In the case of this clonotype: Possible read error: a much larger clone is one base away. The chain combines TRBV29-1 with TRBJ2-3, with D tentatively TRBD2 (5 bases). The germline CDR1 and CDR2 sequences are SQVTM and ANQGSEA. The V and J ends lost 6 bases and 5 bases respectively, with 18 bases between them. The CDR3 totals 14 residues. DNA for the CDR3: TGCAGCGTCGAACCGGGGTTTGGGGTAGATACGCAGTATTTT. Translating gives CSVEPGFGVDTQYF.

In the case of this clonotype: A read error may account for a junction end that differs from germline. The genes are TRBV6-2 or TRBV6-3 and TRBJ2-1; D is uncertain. CDR3 length: 14 amino acids. Germline lookup yields CDR1 MNHEY and CDR2 SVGEGT. CDR3 sequence reads: CAANRAFSYNEQFF. Written as DNA, the CDR3 is TGTGCCGCAAATAGGGCCTTCTCCTACAATGAACAGTTCTTC.

The rearrangement uses TRBV6-5 and TRBJ2-5, with D maybe TRBD2 (5 bases). Germline V gene lookup returns CDR1 MNHEY and CDR2 SVGAGI. Trimming pared 6 bases from V and 2 bases from J, leaving 10 bases between. The CDR3 sequence is 13 residues long. This CDR3 is CASRRRRQETQYF. The CDR3, as DNA: TGTGCCAGCAGAAGGAGGCGACAAGAGACCCAGTACTTC.

This clonotype was picked up many times. The rearrangement joins TRBV4-1 to TRBJ2-3, with D possibly TRBD2 on 5 matching bases. This CDR3 contains 13 residues. Trimming cost V 2 bases and J 6 bases, with 9 bases left between them. Germline values: CDR1 MGHRA, CDR2 YSYEKL. The CDR3 sequence: CASSQTDLDTQYF. The CDR3 coding sequence is TGCGCCAGCAGCCAAACGGACTTGGATACGCAGTATTTT.

Details on this clonotype: Given the absence of the conserved phenylalanine or tryptophan at the CDR3 end, a read error is likely. The chain employs TRBV29-1 and TRBJ1-5, with a possible D match to TRBD1 (6 bases). This CDR3 has 15 amino acids. V dropped 3 bases and J dropped 5 bases, with 17 bases sitting between them. Germline lookup yields CDR1 SQVTM and CDR2 ANQGSEA. This chain's CDR3 is CSVDGGGDTYQPQHS. CDR3 sequence (DNA): TGCAGCGTTGATGGCGGCGGGGACACCTATCAGCCCCAGCATTCT.

In the case of this clonotype: The CDR3 ends on some other residue instead of the conserved phenylalanine or tryptophan, so this is likely a read error. The CDR3 DNA reads TGTGCCAGCAGTCCCCCGGGGACTAGCGGAGGGGGAGATACGCAGTATATT. Translated, it gives CASSPPGTSGGGDTQYI. J is TRBJ2-3 and V is TRBV28, with 11 bases identical to TRBD2. V shed 5 bases and J 5 bases; nucleotides not matched to a gene: 12. This CDR3 comprises 17 residues. Germline assignment: CDR1 MDHEN and CDR2 SYDVKM.

Of note for this clonotype: A read error may be the cause here, since a much bigger clone is one base away. The genes are TRBV29-1 and TRBJ2-7; TRBD2 matches at 7 bases. CDR3 length: 15 amino acids. CDR1 and CDR2 from the germline V gene are SQVTM and ANQGSEA. The CDR3: CSASGGDIYSGEQYF. As DNA, the CDR3 is TGCAGTGCTAGTGGGGGGGATATCTACTCGGGAGAGCAGTACTTC.

The chain employs TRBV12-3 or TRBV12-4 and TRBJ2-5; TRBD1 agrees at 10 bases. The CDR3 loop spans 13 amino acids. The trim removed 5 bases at V and 9 bases at J, leaving 6 bases unmatched. The CDR3 DNA reads as TGTGCCAGCAGTGACAGGGGGCAGGAGGCCCAGTACTTC. This encodes CASSDRGQEAQYF.

About this clonotype itself: A read error may account for a junction end that differs from germline. V and J are TRBV11-3 and TRBJ2-1, with TRBD1 matching 9 bases. Germline-derived CDR1 and CDR2 are SGHNT and YENEEA. There are 16 residues in the CDR3. Here the CDR3 reads CASNSRHGTGYNEQFF. The CDR3 coding sequence is TGTGCCAGCAACTCCCGCCATGGGACAGGGTACAATGAACAGTTCTTC.

This sequence joins TRBV6-5 and TRBJ1-2, with D maybe TRBD1 (5 bases). This CDR3 has 14 amino acids. CDR1 and CDR2 from the germline V gene are MNHEY and SVGAGI. Deletions cut 2 bases from V and 7 bases from J, with 14 bases between. CDR3 sequence: CASSYVPGSGGYTF. The CDR3 coding sequence is TGTGCCAGCAGTTACGTTCCAGGGAGTGGTGGCTACACCTTC.

The chain has TRBV12-3 or TRBV12-4 and TRBJ2-4; 8 bases line up with TRBD2. This CDR3 is built from 11 residues. The V segment lost 6 bases and the J segment 9 bases; nucleotides outside the gene matches: 1. The CDR3 region has the DNA TGTGCCAGCAGCCGGGAGGGCATTCAGTACTTC. Translation gives CASSREGIQYF.

As for this clonotype: Here the CDR3 omits its conserved ending phenylalanine or tryptophan, so a read error is the likely source. This chain connects TRBV5-1 to TRBJ1-5; 9 bases are a match to TRBD1. The V segment lost 4 bases and the J segment 4 bases; nucleotides outside the gene matches: 3. The CDR3 has 14 amino acids. Looked up from germline, CDR1 is SGHRS and CDR2 is YFSETQ. CDR3 sequence (DNA): TGCGCCAGCAGCCAAGGACAGGGGAATCAGCCCCAGCATTGT. Encoded protein: CASSQGQGNQPQHC.

Turning to this clonotype: The junction does not match germline at one end; this may be a read error. The chain combines TRBV11-1 with TRBJ2-3; D is ambiguous. This CDR3 has 14 amino acids. Per germline, CDR1 SGHAT and CDR2 FQDESV (reference sequence). DNA for the CDR3: TGTGCCAACAGCGACCGCGGAGTCACAGTTACGCAGTATTTT. Protein sequence: CANSDRGVTVTQYF.

This chain connects TRBV4-2 to TRBJ2-2, with 7 bases fitting TRBD2. The CDR3 is made up of 18 amino acids. Germline V gene sequence: CDR1 LGHNA, CDR2 YNFKEQ. Trimming cost V 0 bases and J 5 bases; bases outside gene matches: 12. The DNA for the CDR3 is TGTGCCAGCAGCCAAGAGCTAGCGGAGGGGATAAATACCGGGGAGCTGTTTTTT. This encodes CASSQELAEGINTGELFF.

About this clonotype: A much larger clone lies a single base off, so this may be a read error. The chain links TRBV6-5 to TRBJ1-2; D remains ambiguous. This CDR3 is built from 14 residues. The germline CDR1 and CDR2 sequences are MNHEY and SVGAGI. V shed 5 bases and J shed 6 bases, with 16 bases lying between them. The CDR3 loop is CASSETRRGNGYTF. The CDR3 coding sequence is TGTGCCAGCAGTGAAACAAGGAGAGGGAATGGCTACACCTTC.

The chain couples TRBV28 to TRBJ2-3, with 9 bases lining up with TRBD2. The CDR3 spans 14 residues. CDR1 MDHEN and CDR2 SYDVKM come from the germline V gene. The J segment lost 4 bases and the V segment lost 7 bases, leaving 6 bases of the junction unmatched. CDR3 loop: CASNRGGASDTQYF. CDR3 bases: TGTGCCAGCAACCGCGGGGGGGCCTCAGATACGCAGTATTTT.

The chain is built from TRBV10-2 and TRBJ2-7; D unclear. V lost 1 base, J lost 3 bases, and 7 bases lay in between. Looked up from germline, CDR1 is WSHSY and CDR2 is SAAADI. This CDR3 is 13 amino acids long. CDR3 in DNA: TGCGCCAGCAGTGAGTTTGTAGACTACGAGCAGTACTTC. Encoded protein: CASSEFVDYEQYF.

The chain uses TRBV7-9 and TRBJ1-4, with no clear D. Trimming cost V 10 bases and J 8 bases, with 8 bases left between them. Germline CDR1 and CDR2: SEHNR and FQNEAQ (reference sequence). The CDR3 sequence is 10 residues long. The CDR3 region is CATGEEKLFF. The CDR3 bases are TGTGCCACGGGCGAAGAAAAACTGTTTTTT.

A word on this clonotype: The CDR3 carries no conserved terminal phenylalanine or tryptophan, so it likely arises from a read error. The V and J genes are TRBV11-2 and TRBJ2-5; possibly TRBD2 for D (7 bases). This CDR3 comprises 16 residues. Deletions cut 4 bases from V and 5 bases from J, with 20 bases between. Germline V CDR1 and CDR2: SGHAT, FQNNGV. The CDR3 protein is CASSSIMGGPNETQYL. The CDR3 region has the DNA TGTGCCAGCAGCTCCATAATGGGGGGGCCAAATGAGACCCAGTACTTA.

The J gene is TRBJ1-2, the V gene TRBV4-3, with 7 bases matching TRBD1. The CDR3 spans 13 residues. V lost 0 bases and J lost 7; bases outside the gene matches: 2. The germline V gene has CDR1 LGHNA and CDR2 YSLEER. CDR3 protein: CASSQDGTVGYTF. In nucleotides, the CDR3 is TGCGCCAGCAGCCAAGATGGGACAGTTGGCTACACCTTC.

Remarks on this clonotype: Compared with germline, one end of the junction differs, possibly owing to a read error. This rearrangement joins TRBV29-1 to TRBJ2-3; TRBD1 matches 9 bases. Per the germline V gene, CDR1 is SQVTM and CDR2 is ANQGSEA. There are 14 residues in the CDR3. The CDR3 bases are TGCAGCGTTGAAGGGACAGGGGCTCTGGGTACGCCGTATTTT. It is translated as CSVEGTGALGTPYF.

Concerning this clonotype itself: A read error may explain this, as a much larger clone is one base away. The CDR3 ends on some other residue instead of the conserved phenylalanine or tryptophan, so this is likely a read error. This chain joins TRBV20-1 and TRBJ2-5; a possible D gene is TRBD2 (5 bases). Germline CDR1 reads DFQATT; CDR2 reads SNEGSKA (reference sequence). The CDR3 loop spans 13 amino acids. Trimming left V 6 bases short and J 5 bases short, with 16 bases between. CDR3 coding DNA: TGCAGTGCCCAGAGGACTGGGAAGGAGACCCAGTACCTC. Its translation: CSAQRTGKETQYL.

The sample holds a few counts of this clonotype. V usage is TRBV7-2 and J usage is TRBJ1-3; no clear D. V was clipped by 6 bases and J by 0 bases, with 9 bases between them. This CDR3 has 14 amino acids. Germline values: CDR1 SGHTA, CDR2 FQGNSA. The CDR3 coding sequence is TGTGCCAGCAGGACACGGAGCTCTGGAAACACCATATATTTT. It translates to CASRTRSSGNTIYF. Drawing the rest from reference TRBV7-2 and TRBJ1-3, the complete variable domain is GAGVSQSPSNKVTEKGKDVELRCDPISGHTALYWYRQSLGQGLEFLIYFQGNSAPDKSGLPSDRFSAERTGGSVSTLTIQRTQQEDSAVYLCASRTRSSGNTIYFGEGSWLTVV.

As to this clonotype: A much bigger clone sits one base away, suggesting this may be a read error. The chain carries TRBV20-1 and TRBJ2-5, with 9 nucleotides matching TRBD2. Germline V gives CDR1 DFQATT, CDR2 SNEGSKA (reference sequence). The CDR3 covers 15 residues. Here the CDR3 DNA reads TGCAGTGCTAGAGGACTAGCGGAACCCCAAGAGACCCAGCACTTC. It codes for CSARGLAEPQETQHF.

V and J are TRBV11-3 and TRBJ2-3; the match to TRBD2 covers 7 bases. After removal of 4 bases from V and 5 bases from J, the junction contained 9 bases not matched to a gene. The CDR3 length is 15 residues. Per the germline V gene, CDR1 is SGHNT and CDR2 is YENEEA. The CDR3 sequence: CASSWGRVGGDTQYF. As DNA, the CDR3 is TGTGCCAGCAGCTGGGGGAGGGTAGGTGGAGATACGCAGTATTTT. The variable domain in full, completed from reference TRBV11-3 and TRBJ2-3, reads EAGVVQSPRYKIIEKKQPVAFWCNPISGHNTLYWYLQNLGQGPELLIRYENEEAVDDSQLPKDRFSAERLKGVDSTLKIQPAELGDSAVYLCASSWGRVGGDTQYFGPGTRLTVL.

Points on this clonotype: One junction end does not reproduce the germline sequence, and a read error may be involved. The chain links TRBV19 to TRBJ2-2; D may be TRBD1 (6 bases). CDR1 is LNHDA and CDR2 is SQIVND in the germline V gene (reference sequence). The CDR3 consists of 15 residues. This CDR3 reads CPSSTQGYFTGELFF. The CDR3 DNA sequence: TGTCCCAGTAGTACACAGGGATATTTCACCGGGGAGCTGTTTTTT.

A note on this clonotype: A junction boundary mismatches the germline segment, possibly from a read error. The gene calls are TRBV30 and TRBJ1-2, with TRBD1 identical over 11 bases. CDR1 GTSNPN and CDR2 SVGIG come from the germline V gene (reference sequence). This CDR3 spans 13 amino acids. DNA of the CDR3: TGTGCCTGGAGTTCCTGGGACAGGGGGGGACTCACATTC. Protein: CAWSSWDRGGLTF.

With respect to this clonotype: The germline gene is not matched at one end of the junction; a read error may be the cause. V usage is TRBV20-1 and J usage is TRBJ2-7, with TRBD2 matching over 9 bases. Germline values: CDR1 DFQATT, CDR2 SNEGSKA (reference sequence). The CDR3 totals 19 residues. DNA of the CDR3: TGCATTGCTAGAGCCAATGAGGGTAGCGGGAGTATTGGCTCCTACGAGCAGTACTTC. Its translation is CIARANEGSGSIGSYEQYF.

This chain links TRBV6-2 or TRBV6-3 with TRBJ1-1; D might be TRBD1 (5 bases). V was cut by 0 bases and J by 2 bases, with 16 bases left in between. The CDR3 loop spans 17 amino acids. CDR1 MNHEY and CDR2 SVGEGT come from the germline V gene. The CDR3 bases are TGTGCCAGCAGTTACTCGGACAAGCTTGGATTAAACACTGAAGCTTTCTTT. Translating gives CASSYSDKLGLNTEAFF.

In the case of this clonotype: The final CDR3 position lacks the conserved phenylalanine or tryptophan, pointing to a likely read error. The rearrangement uses TRBV7-9 and TRBJ1-1; 7 nucleotides agree with TRBD1. Germline V gene data show CDR1 as SEHNR and CDR2 as FQNEAQ (reference sequence). The CDR3 length is 14 residues. The CDR3 loop reads CTSSQGGMDTEAFV. CDR3 nucleotides: TGTACCAGCAGCCAGGGGGGCATGGACACTGAAGCTTTCGTT.

This clonotype was counted only a few times. The junction does not match germline at one end; this may be a read error. The chain joins TRBV4-2 to TRBJ2-1; D gene unclear. Germline-derived CDR1 and CDR2 are LGHNA and YNFKEQ. The CDR3 contains 16 residues. CDR3 in DNA: TGTGCCAGCAGTCAAGGTGGCATTATGACCTACAATGAGCAGTTCTTC. It translates to CASSQGGIMTYNEQFF.

A note on this clonotype: A single base separates this from a much larger clone, so it may be a read error. The rearrangement uses TRBV6-1 and TRBJ1-2; TRBD1 might be the D (6 bases). CDR1 is MNHNS and CDR2 is SASEGT in the germline V gene. CDR3 length: 14 amino acids. The CDR3 DNA sequence: TGTGCCAGCAGTGCGTCCGGGGGCGACTATGTCTACACCTTC. Amino acids: CASSASGGDYVYTF.